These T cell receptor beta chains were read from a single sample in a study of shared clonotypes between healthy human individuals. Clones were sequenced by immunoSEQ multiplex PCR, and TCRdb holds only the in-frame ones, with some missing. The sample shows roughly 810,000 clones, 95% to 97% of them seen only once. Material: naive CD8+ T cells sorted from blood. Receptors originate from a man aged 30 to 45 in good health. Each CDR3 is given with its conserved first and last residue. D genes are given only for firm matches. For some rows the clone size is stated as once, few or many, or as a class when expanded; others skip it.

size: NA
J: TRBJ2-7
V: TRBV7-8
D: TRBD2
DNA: TGTGCCAGCAGCATAAGGACTAGCGGATCCTACGAGCAGTACTTC
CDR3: CASSIRTSGSYEQYF

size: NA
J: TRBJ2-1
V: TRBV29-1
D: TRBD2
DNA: TGCAGCGTTGAAGGCCTCAAGCGGGAGGTCTACAATGAGCAGTTCTTC
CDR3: CSVEGLKREVYNEQFF

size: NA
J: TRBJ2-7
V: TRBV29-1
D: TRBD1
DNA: TGCAGCGTCGGCGGACAGGGAAACTACGAGCAGTACTTC
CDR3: CSVGGQGNYEQYF

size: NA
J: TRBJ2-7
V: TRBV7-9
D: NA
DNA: TGTGCCAGCAGCTTAGTTCTCCGAGGTGGCGAGCAGTACTTC
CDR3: CASSLVLRGGEQYF

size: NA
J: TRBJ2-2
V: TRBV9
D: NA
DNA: TGTGCCAGCAGCGTAGACGGATCCTACACCGGGGAGCTGTTTTTT
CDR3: CASSVDGSYTGELFF

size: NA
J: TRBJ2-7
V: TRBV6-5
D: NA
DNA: TGTGCCAGCAGTTACTCACCAGCGGCCTCCTACGAGCAGTACTTC
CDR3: CASSYSPAASYEQYF

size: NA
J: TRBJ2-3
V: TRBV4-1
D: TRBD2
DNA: TGCGCCAGCAGCCAAAGACTTGGACTAGCGGGACCTGCGGATACGCAGTATTTT
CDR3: CASSQRLGLAGPADTQYF

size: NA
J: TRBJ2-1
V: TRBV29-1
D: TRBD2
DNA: TGCAGCGTTGAAGACTTTCTAGCGGGAGTAGACAATGAGCAGTTCTTC
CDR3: CSVEDFLAGVDNEQFF

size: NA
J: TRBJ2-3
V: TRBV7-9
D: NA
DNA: TGTGCCCTCGCACGGGGGCAGTATTTT
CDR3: CALARGQYF

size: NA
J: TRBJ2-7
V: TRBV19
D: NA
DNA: TGTGCCAGTAAAGGCCGGAATACACGCGAGCAGTACTTC
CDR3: CASKGRNTREQYF

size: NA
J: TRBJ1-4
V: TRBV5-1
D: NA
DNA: TGCGCCAGCAGCTTTAAGGGGCTCGGTGATGAAAAACTGTTTTTT
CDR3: CASSFKGLGDEKLFF

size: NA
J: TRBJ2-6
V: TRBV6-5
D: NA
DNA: TGTGCCAGCAGTTCCTTCTCGGGCGCTGGGGCCAACGTCCTGACTTTC
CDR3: CASSSFSGAGANVLTF

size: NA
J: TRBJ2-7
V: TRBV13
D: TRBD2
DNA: TGTGCCAGCAGCTTAGGGTCCGGACTAGTTAGGAACGAGCAGTACTTC
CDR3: CASSLGSGLVRNEQYF

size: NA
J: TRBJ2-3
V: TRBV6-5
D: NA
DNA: TGTGCCAGCAGTTACTCTAAAGCAGATACGCAGTATTTT
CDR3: CASSYSKADTQYF

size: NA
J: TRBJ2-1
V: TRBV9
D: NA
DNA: TGTGCCAGCAGCGCCCTAGAACCCGCCTACAATGAGCAGTTCTTC
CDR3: CASSALEPAYNEQFF

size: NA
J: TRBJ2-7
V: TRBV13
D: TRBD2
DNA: TGTGCCAGCAGCTCCAGCAGCGGGAGTTACGAGCAGTACTTC
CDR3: CASSSSSGSYEQYF

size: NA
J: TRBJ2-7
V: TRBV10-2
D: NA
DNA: TGCGCCAGCAGTGGAGGACAGGGGGCAACTAGCGGGAGATCCTACGAGCAGTACTTC
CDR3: CASSGGQGATSGRSYEQYF

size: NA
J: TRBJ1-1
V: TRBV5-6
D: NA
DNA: TGTGCCAGCAGCTTGAGCGTGTCTGAAGCTTTCTTT
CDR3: CASSLSVSEAFF

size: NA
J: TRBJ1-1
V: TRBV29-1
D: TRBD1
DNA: TGCAGCGTCGATAGGACAGGAGACTTGAACACTGAAGCTTTCTTT
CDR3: CSVDRTGDLNTEAFF

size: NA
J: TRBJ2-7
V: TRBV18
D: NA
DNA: TGTGCCAGCTCACTACAGGGCGGGAGAGGAGCCGATTACGAGCAGTACTTC
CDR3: CASSLQGGRGADYEQYF

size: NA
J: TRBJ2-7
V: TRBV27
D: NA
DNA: TGTGCCAGCAGCCAAAGGTACCTAGGGGAGCAGTACTTC
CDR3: CASSQRYLGEQYF

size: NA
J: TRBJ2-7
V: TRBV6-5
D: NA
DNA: TGTGCCAGCAGTTCTACCCCTTACGAGCAGTACTTC
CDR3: CASSSTPYEQYF

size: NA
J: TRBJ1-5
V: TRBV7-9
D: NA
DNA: TGTGCCAGCAGCTTAGCACACGGCACATCGCCCAATCAGCCCCAGCATTTT
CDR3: CASSLAHGTSPNQPQHF

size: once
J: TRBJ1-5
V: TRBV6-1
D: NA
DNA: TGTGCCAGCAGTGCCTTCCCGGTCTATAGCAATCAGCCCCAGCATTTT
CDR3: CASSAFPVYSNQPQHF

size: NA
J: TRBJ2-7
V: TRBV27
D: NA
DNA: TGTGCCAGCAGTTTCTTTGGGACAAGGGTCGACGAGCAGTACTTC
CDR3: CASSFFGTRVDEQYF

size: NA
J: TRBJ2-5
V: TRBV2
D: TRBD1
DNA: TGTGCCAGCAGTGAAGCGCTGGTCGGGACAGGCTTCCAAGAGACCCAGTACTTC
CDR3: CASSEALVGTGFQETQYF

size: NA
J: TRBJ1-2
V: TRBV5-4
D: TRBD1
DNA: TGTGCCAGCAGCCATGGGGACAGCTCAGATGGCTACACCTTC
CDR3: CASSHGDSSDGYTF

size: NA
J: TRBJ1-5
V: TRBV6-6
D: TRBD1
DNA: TGTGCCAGCAGTTACCCCGACAGGGCTCAGCCCCAGCATTTT
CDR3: CASSYPDRAQPQHF

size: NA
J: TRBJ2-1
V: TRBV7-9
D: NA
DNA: TGTGCCAGCAGCGTAACCAATGAGCAGTTCTTC
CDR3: CASSVTNEQFF

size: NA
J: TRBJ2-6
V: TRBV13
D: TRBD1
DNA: TGTGCCAGCAGCTCAGGGACAGGGTCCGGGGCCAACGTCCTGACTTTC
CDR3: CASSSGTGSGANVLTF

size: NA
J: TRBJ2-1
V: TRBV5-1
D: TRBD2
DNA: TGCGCCAGCAGCTTGGAACCAGCGGGAGTAGCTAATGAGCAGTTCTTC
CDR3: CASSLEPAGVANEQFF

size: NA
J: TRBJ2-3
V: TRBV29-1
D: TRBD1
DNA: TGCAGCGTTGAAGATGGGCAGGGGGCCACAGATACGCAGTATTTT
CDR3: CSVEDGQGATDTQYF

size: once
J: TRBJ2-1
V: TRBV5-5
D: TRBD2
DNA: TGTGCCAGCAGCCCTGGGGCTAGCGGTTACAATGAGCAGTTCTTC
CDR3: CASSPGASGYNEQFF

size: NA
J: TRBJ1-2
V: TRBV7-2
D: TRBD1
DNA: TGTGCCAGCAGCTTTCGGGACAGGACTGTCGGCTACACCTTC
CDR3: CASSFRDRTVGYTF

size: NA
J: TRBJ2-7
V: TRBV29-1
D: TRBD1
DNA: TGCAGCGTGGCAGACAGGGACGAGCAGTACTTC
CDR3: CSVADRDEQYF

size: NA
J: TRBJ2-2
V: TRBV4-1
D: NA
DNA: TGCGCCAGCAGCCAAGCGGACATCACCGGGGAGCTGTTTTTT
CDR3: CASSQADITGELFF

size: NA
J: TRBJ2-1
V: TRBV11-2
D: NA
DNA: TGTGCCAGCAGCTTAGAAGAAATAGCGGTTTACAATGAGCAGTTCTTC
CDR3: CASSLEEIAVYNEQFF

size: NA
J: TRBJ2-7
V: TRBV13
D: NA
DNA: TGTGCCAGCAGCTTGGGGGTAAGCTCCTACGAGCAGTACTTC
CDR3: CASSLGVSSYEQYF

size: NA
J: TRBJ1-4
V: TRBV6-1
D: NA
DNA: TGTGCCAGCAGGGGGTCCGGTGCAACTAATGAAAAACTGTTTTTT
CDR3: CASRGSGATNEKLFF

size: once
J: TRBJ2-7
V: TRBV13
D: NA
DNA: TGTGCCAGCAGCGCCCGGCTTGGGAACGAGCAGTACTTC
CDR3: CASSARLGNEQYF

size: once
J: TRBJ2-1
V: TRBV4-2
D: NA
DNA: TGTGCCAGCAGCCAAGAAGTCAGCCATGAGCAGTTCTTC
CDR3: CASSQEVSHEQFF

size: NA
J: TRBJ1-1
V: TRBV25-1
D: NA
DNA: TGTGCCAGCAATGTTGGGTTGAACACTGAAGCTTTCTTT
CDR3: CASNVGLNTEAFF

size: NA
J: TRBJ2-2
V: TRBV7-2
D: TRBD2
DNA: TGTGCCAGCAGCCGACCCCCGGGGGGAGGGACCGGGGAGCTGTTTTTT
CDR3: CASSRPPGGGTGELFF

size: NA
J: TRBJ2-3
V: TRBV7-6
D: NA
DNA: TGTGCCAGCAGCGCGGCGGGGATCACAGATACGCAGTATTTT
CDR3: CASSAAGITDTQYF

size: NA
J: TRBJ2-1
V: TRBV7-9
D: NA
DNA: TGTGCCAGCAGCCCTAAAACCGGAGGGATCCCCTACAATGAGCAGTTCTTC
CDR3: CASSPKTGGIPYNEQFF

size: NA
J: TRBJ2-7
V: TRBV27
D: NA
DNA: TGTGCCAGCAGTTTACAGGGAGGCGACGAGCAGTACTTC
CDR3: CASSLQGGDEQYF

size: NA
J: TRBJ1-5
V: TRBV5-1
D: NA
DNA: TGCGCCAGCAGCGAGCGAGGGGTTAGCAATCAGCCCCAGCATTTT
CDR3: CASSERGVSNQPQHF